These T cell receptor beta chains were read from a single sample in a study of regulatory T cells in long-lasting Graves disease. TCRdb re-called the multiplex PCR reads with MiXCR, one entry per CDR3 protein. The data contain roughly 420,000 distinct CDR3 sequences, 15% to 17% of them singletons. Material: peripheral blood mononuclear cells (PBMCs), obtained at new diagnosis, from a patient treated with antithyroid drugs. Receptors originate from a female donor with Graves disease. The CDR3 runs from the conserved cysteine through the conserved F or W. A D gene is named only where the DNA matches it firmly. The listing skips clone size in some rows; elsewhere it reads once, few, many or a size class.

many	TRBD1	TRBV27	TRBJ1-1	15	CASSTRDSGVTEAFF	TGTGCCAGCAGCACTCGGGACAGCGGGGTCACTGAAGCTTTCTTT
.	TRBD2	TRBV6-4	TRBJ2-2	17	CASSASPSGRNTGELFF	TGTGCCAGCAGTGCTTCCCCTAGCGGGAGGAACACCGGGGAGCTGTTTTTT
few	.	TRBV20-1	TRBJ2-2	16	CSATKSGRQPTGELFF	TGCAGTGCTACGAAATCTGGGCGACAACCGACCGGGGAGCTGTTTTTT
many	TRBD2	TRBV20-1	TRBJ2-5	19	CSARGSRGSGGAMGETQYF	TGCAGTGCTAGAGGGTCCCGAGGTAGCGGGGGGGCCATGGGAGAGACCCAGTACTTC
.	.	TRBV2	TRBJ1-3	17	CASKFLPRAVSGNTIYF	TGTGCCAGCAAGTTCCTCCCCCGGGCAGTCTCTGGAAACACCATATATTTT
many	TRBD2	TRBV6-6	TRBJ2-5	16	CASSYSAGTREETQYF	TGTGCCAGCAGTTACTCGGCCGGGACTAGGGAAGAGACCCAGTACTTC
few	.	TRBV12-3/TRBV12-4	TRBJ2-1	15	CASQSIGISNNEQFF	TGTGCCAGCCAATCAATAGGTATATCGAATAATGAGCAGTTCTTC
many	TRBD1	TRBV7-9	TRBJ1-5	17	CASSLDPTGGGNQPQHF	TGTGCCAGCAGCTTAGACCCCACAGGGGGCGGCAATCAGCCCCAGCATTTT
many	.	TRBV29-1	TRBJ1-1	12	CSVERGRTEAFF	TGCAGCGTTGAGAGGGGAAGAACTGAAGCTTTCTTT
.	TRBD1	TRBV10-2	TRBJ1-1	12	CASRQGNTGAFF	TGCGCCAGCCGACAGGGCAACACTGGAGCTTTCTTT
few	.	TRBV29-1	TRBJ2-2	13	CGGRLTNTGELFF	TGCGGCGGACGGCTCACGAACACCGGGGAGCTGTTTTTT
many	TRBD1	TRBV20-1	TRBJ1-5	15	CSAGGTAPSNQPQHF	TGCAGTGCTGGTGGGACAGCACCCTCCAATCAGCCCCAGCATTTT
many	.	TRBV7-9	TRBJ2-3	16	CASSLESLVGGALQYF	TGTGCCAGCAGCTTAGAGTCGTTAGTGGGAGGCGCCTTGCAGTATTTT
many	TRBD2	TRBV11-2	TRBJ2-1	14	CASSDTSAYNEQFF	TGTGCCAGCAGCGACACTAGCGCCTACAATGAGCAGTTCTTC
few	.	TRBV6-5	TRBJ1-1	14	CASSYAGVGTEAFF	TGTGCCAGCAGTTACGCAGGGGTGGGAACTGAAGCTTTCTTT
few	TRBD2	TRBV5-1	TRBJ2-3	18	CASNPGLAGDDVTDTQYF	TGCGCCAGCAACCCGGGACTAGCGGGGGACGATGTCACAGATACGCAGTATTTT
many	.	TRBV6-2/TRBV6-3	TRBJ2-1	11	CASSYGGEQFF	TGTGCCAGCAGTTACGGCGGTGAGCAGTTCTTC
many	.	TRBV5-1	TRBJ2-3	12	CASSPWADTQYF	TGCGCCAGCAGCCCCTGGGCAGATACGCAGTATTTT
many	.	TRBV5-1	TRBJ1-4	16	CASSRIYRSTNEKLFF	TGCGCCAGCAGCAGAATATACAGATCAACTAATGAAAAACTGTTTTTT
many	TRBD2	TRBV5-6	TRBJ2-1	15	CASSLRRGANNEQFF	TGTGCCAGCAGCTTAAGGCGGGGGGCCAACAATGAGCAGTTCTTC
many	.	TRBV10-3	TRBJ1-5	13	CAISVQGNQPQHF	TGTGCCATCAGTGTTCAGGGCAATCAGCCCCAGCATTTT
many	.	TRBV12-3/TRBV12-4	TRBJ1-2	15	CASSLRRNANYGYTF	TGTGCCAGCAGCCTCAGGCGAAACGCTAACTATGGCTACACCTTC
many	.	TRBV12-3/TRBV12-4	TRBJ2-3	16	CASSRSPSGGKDTQYF	TGTGCCAGCAGCAGATCCCCCTCAGGCGGAAAAGATACGCAGTATTTT
many	TRBD1	TRBV28	TRBJ1-6	15	CASSSPTGGNSPLHF	TGTGCCAGCAGTTCCCCGACAGGGGGAAATTCACCCCTCCACTTT
many	TRBD2	TRBV28	TRBJ2-7	14	CASSIGLAYYEQYF	TGTGCCAGCAGTATCGGACTAGCTTACTACGAGCAGTACTTC
many	.	TRBV9	TRBJ1-2	13	CASSPPREYGYTF	TGTGCCAGCAGCCCTCCCAGGGAATATGGCTACACCTTC
many	TRBD1	TRBV11-2	TRBJ2-5	12	CASRTGGETQYF	TGTGCCAGCAGAACAGGGGGAGAGACCCAGTACTTC
.	TRBD1	TRBV10-3	TRBJ2-3	14	CAIRGQDLTDTQYF	TGTGCCATCAGAGGACAGGACCTCACAGATACGCAGTATTTT
few	.	TRBV30	TRBJ1-5	13	CAWSIAGNQPQHF	TGTGCCTGGTCAATAGCAGGGAATCAGCCCCAGCATTTT
.	TRBD1	TRBV4-1	TRBJ1-3	16	CASSQPRQGEGNTIYF	TGCGCCAGCAGCCAACCAAGACAGGGGGAGGGAAACACCATATATTTT
many	.	TRBV12-5	TRBJ2-3	13	CASGLAYTDTQYF	TGTGCTAGTGGTTTGGCCTACACAGATACGCAGTATTTT
.	.	TRBV5-6	TRBJ2-7	15	CASSSAAGTSYEQYF	TGTGCCAGCAGCTCGGCGGCAGGGACGTCCTACGAGCAGTACTTC
many	.	TRBV3-1	TRBJ1-1	16	CASSQGRLRAGAEAFF	TGTGCCAGCAGCCAAGGTAGACTAAGGGCAGGGGCTGAAGCTTTCTTT
many	.	TRBV5-8	TRBJ2-3	15	CASSWNSFSADTQYF	TGTGCCAGCAGCTGGAATTCGTTTAGCGCAGATACGCAGTATTTT
many	.	TRBV7-2	TRBJ1-2	13	CASSSWTEYGYTF	TGTGCCAGCAGCTCCTGGACAGAATATGGCTACACCTTC
many	TRBD1	TRBV30	TRBJ2-7	16	CAWSATGTGGSYEQYF	TGTGCCTGGAGTGCCACCGGGACAGGGGGTTCCTACGAGCAGTACTTC
many	TRBD2	TRBV5-5	TRBJ2-1	15	CASRPGLEVFHEQFF	TGTGCCAGCAGGCCTGGACTAGAGGTTTTCCATGAGCAGTTCTTC
few	TRBD2	TRBV19	TRBJ2-1	14	CASSLIAGGGEQFF	TGTGCCAGTAGTCTCATAGCGGGAGGTGGTGAGCAGTTCTTC
many	.	TRBV28	TRBJ2-6	14	CATQTPSGANVLTF	TGTGCCACCCAAACCCCCTCGGGGGCCAACGTCCTGACTTTC
.	.	TRBV9	TRBJ1-5	15	CASSVGTASNQPQHF	TGTGCCAGCAGCGTAGGGACAGCTAGCAATCAGCCCCAGCATTTT
many	TRBD2	TRBV28	TRBJ2-3	15	CASSGTSGGTDTQYF	TGTGCCAGTAGTGGGACTAGCGGGGGCACAGATACGCAGTATTTT
.	.	TRBV12-5	TRBJ1-5	14	CASAFGGVNQPQHF	TGTGCTAGTGCCTTTGGGGGGGTCAATCAGCCCCAGCATTTT
.	TRBD1	TRBV10-3	TRBJ1-2	16	CAISASGTVKIYGYTF	TGTGCCATCAGCGCCTCGGGGACAGTGAAAATCTATGGCTACACCTTC
.	TRBD1	TRBV30	TRBJ2-2	14	CAWSQTGGTGELFF	TGTGCCTGGAGTCAGACAGGGGGCACCGGGGAGCTGTTTTTT
many	.	TRBV12-3/TRBV12-4	TRBJ2-7	14	CASSLELSGYEQYF	TGTGCCAGCAGTTTAGAGCTATCGGGGTACGAGCAGTACTTC
many	.	TRBV3-1	TRBJ2-1	15	CASSQDGKPHNEQFF	TGTGCCAGCAGCCAAGATGGTAAACCGCACAATGAGCAGTTCTTC
few	.	TRBV29-1	TRBJ2-6	15	CSVVTSQSGANVLTF	TGCAGCGTTGTGACATCCCAATCTGGGGCCAACGTCCTGACTTTC
many	.	TRBV10-3	TRBJ1-2	13	CAISAGGVGGYTF	TGTGCCATCAGTGCTGGAGGGGTGGGCGGCTACACCTTC
.	TRBD1	TRBV7-9	TRBJ2-1	16	CASSSLDGQGLDEQFF	TGTGCCAGCAGCTCCTTAGACGGACAGGGATTGGATGAGCAGTTCTTC
.	TRBD1	TRBV11-2	TRBJ2-4	16	CASSLTGVWGKNIQYF	TGTGCCAGCAGCCTGACAGGGGTTTGGGGCAAAAACATTCAGTACTTC
many	TRBD1	TRBV20-1	TRBJ1-1	16	CSARDRDRSFRTEAFF	TGCAGTGCTAGAGACCGGGACAGAAGTTTTAGGACTGAAGCTTTCTTT
many	TRBD2	TRBV7-3	TRBJ2-2	17	CASTASAGGPNTGELFF	TGTGCCAGCACCGCTTCTGCGGGAGGCCCAAACACCGGGGAGCTGTTTTTT
many	TRBD2	TRBV20-1	TRBJ2-3	16	CSATPVGGGALDTQYF	TGCAGTGCTACGCCGGTAGGCGGGGGGGCCTTAGATACGCAGTATTTT
many	.	TRBV7-8	TRBJ2-7	15	CASSLEGGASYEQYF	TGTGCCAGCAGCTTAGAAGGAGGGGCGTCCTACGAGCAGTACTTC
.	TRBD2	TRBV7-8	TRBJ2-5	13	CASSRLAGGTQYF	TGTGCCAGCAGCCGACTAGCGGGGGGGACCCAGTACTTC